Presented here are 6 T cell receptor beta chains from one specimen sequenced in a study of human T cells and chemical hapten exposure. Time point here: pre-sensitization, week 0. Treatment in this sample: therapeutic diphenylcyclopropenone sensitization with weekly scalp DPC. Using its own MiXCR run on the RACE reads, TCRdb lists one record per CDR3 protein. This table holds about 180,000 distinct CDR3 sequences, around 30% found once. The input for sequencing was whole blood, taken in connection with sensitization to the hapten diphenylcyclopropenone (DPC). The receptors were sampled from a woman aged 25 to 39 with alopecia areata. Some clones in this sample may be carry-over from other donors' samples.

The chain uses TRBV5-1 and TRBJ1-2; possibly TRBD1 for D (5 bases). Germline CDR1 and CDR2: SGHRS and YFSETQ. The V gene lost 7 bases and the J gene lost 7 bases, with 26 bases spanning the gap. The CDR3 has 16 amino acids. CDR3 loop: CASRSAGRLSGGGYTF. The CDR3 DNA is TGCGCCAGCCGATCCGCGGGACGCCTGAGTGGAGGTGGCTACACCTTC.

With respect to this clonotype: The conserved final phenylalanine or tryptophan is absent from the CDR3, which likely points to a read error. V and J are TRBV6-1 and TRBJ2-1; 7 nucleotides line up with TRBD1. V trimming: 8 bases; J trimming: 1 base; junction bases outside the gene matches: 11. Germline V gives CDR1 MNHNS, CDR2 SASEGT. The length of the CDR3 is 16 residues. Here the CDR3 reads CASAGGSGWSYNEQFS. CDR3 nucleotide sequence: TGTGCCAGCGCAGGGGGATCAGGGTGGTCCTACAATGAGCAGTTCTCC.

The rearrangement links TRBV27 to TRBJ2-1; a possible D gene is TRBD2 (5 bases). The CDR3 is made up of 16 amino acids. V was pared by 6 bases and J by 4 bases, with 19 bases between. The germline gives CDR1 MNHEY, CDR2 SMNVEV (reference sequence). The CDR3 sequence: CASSPGVDSRYNEQFF. The CDR3 DNA sequence: TGTGCCAGCAGCCCCGGGGTGGACTCAAGATACAATGAGCAGTTCTTC.

The chain has TRBV28 and TRBJ2-1; 11 bases align to TRBD1. CDR1 and CDR2 from the germline V gene are MDHEN and SYDVKM. Losses at the gene ends were 3 bases for V and 5 bases for J; bases not matched to a gene: 3. CDR3 length: 15 amino acids. The chain's CDR3 is CASSLGGQGDNEQFF. DNA for the CDR3: TGTGCCAGCAGTTTGGGGGGACAGGGGGACAATGAGCAGTTCTTC.

The chain recombines TRBV6-2 or TRBV6-3 with TRBJ1-3, with D perhaps TRBD1 (6 bases). The CDR3 has 14 residues. V lost 6 bases and J lost 1, with 10 bases in between. From germline, CDR1 is MNHEY and CDR2 SVGEGT. CDR3 bases: TGTGCCAGCAGACCACAGGGATCTGGAAACACCATATATTTT. Translated: CASRPQGSGNTIYF.

CDR3 DNA sequence: TGTGCCAGTAAGGAGGGGACAGGGGCCTACGAGCAGTACTTC. Amino acid sequence: CASKEGTGAYEQYF. The chain is built from TRBV19 and TRBJ2-7; 10 nucleotides line up with TRBD1. The germline gives CDR1 LNHDA, CDR2 SQIVND (reference sequence). The ends lost 7 bases at V and 2 bases at J; junction bases unmatched: 5. CDR3 length: 14 residues.